This T cell receptor beta chain appears in the sequencing data of a study of cytotoxic CD8 clonotypes in ibrutinib-treated CLL. Using immunoSEQ multiplex PCR, the repertoire was profiled, and TCRdb retains in-frame clones only, with some absent. The repertoire consists of 130,000 to 150,000 clones, with less than 95% occurring once and the leading ten covering roughly a tenth. CDR3 length: 11 residues. The V end lost 7 bases, the J end lost 5 bases, and 11 bases lay between the germline ends. Germline values: CDR1 SQVTM, CDR2 ANQGSEA. The specimen comprised PBMCs, sampled after 12 months of ibrutinib treatment. The clonotype comes from a human donor with chronic lymphocytic leukemia. The V call is TRBV29-1, the J call TRBJ2-5; D is tentatively TRBD1 or TRBD2 (6 bases each). The CDR3 sequence is CSELGGETQYF. CDR3 bases: TGCAGCGAACTAGGGGGGGAGACCCAGTACTTC.